This TCR beta chain is drawn from a study of response to subunit inactivated influenza vaccine. This clonotype was found a few times. The antigen is undetermined. Each CDR3 protein is one row after TCRdb ran MiXCR on the RT-PCR reads. Among 150,000 or so distinct CDR3 sequences listed, about 11% were seen once. V was clipped by 5 bases and J by 4 bases; unmatched bases: 8. Germline assignment: CDR1 SEHNR and CDR2 FQNEAQ (reference sequence). The CDR3 totals 14 residues. Findings and caveats of the study: Authors suggested that a seasonal influenza vaccination recruits few new T cells each time.

The rearrangement links TRBV7-9 to TRBJ2-7; TRBD1 aligns across 7 bases. This TCR derives from a man between 50 and 70 years old who received an inactivated influenza vaccine. The sequencing here drew on CD8+ T cells sorted from PBMCs, taken around 25 months after vaccination. Written as DNA, the CDR3 is TGTGCCAGCAGCATGCCGGGACAGATTTACGAGCAGTACTTC. This gives the protein CASSMPGQIYEQYF.